This TCR beta chain was found in a study of T cells in Graves' hyperthyroidism and ophthalmopathy. Regions amplified from RNA transcripts were the TCR beta CDR3 regions. HTBI primers were used for first-round RT-PCR of the TCR CDR3. TCRdb redid the calling of the multiplex PCR reads with MiXCR, one entry per CDR3 protein. The sample lists under 450,000 distinct CDR3 sequences, approximately 12% seen once, with 20% to 25% in the top ten. V was pared by 1 base and J by 2 bases, with 12 bases between. Germline CDR1 LNHDA, CDR2 SQIVND (reference sequence). This CDR3 is built from 15 residues. Source material: blood. The sequence came from a man aged 30 to 39 with Graves' hyperthyroidism that later progressed to Graves' ophthalmopathy. J is TRBJ2-7 and V is TRBV19, with D tentatively TRBD1 or TRBD2 (5 bases each). CDR3 nucleotide sequence: TGTGCCAGTAGTATAGCAGGGACGCAACCCTACGAGCAGTACTTC. It specifies CASSIAGTQPYEQYF.